This entry features one T cell receptor (beta chain) sequence. It has no known antigen specificity. No much larger clone is present one base from it, and per-base qualities are unavailable. The immunoSEQ Assay was the method used to sequence TCRbeta CDR3 regions. After extraction, genomic DNA underwent amplification by bias-controlled multiplex PCR, followed by high-throughput sequencing. Per the original workflow: Collapsing and filtering of sequences were performed to quantify the absolute abundance of each unique TCRbeta CDR3 region. Usable DNA was measured by amplifying reference genes present in all nucleated cells, and TCRbeta template counts were normalized to that usable DNA to estimate T cell fraction. Repertoire TCRs were annotated as SARS-CoV-2-specific by exact matching of V gene, CDR3 amino acid sequence and J gene to a known reactive TCR set. The reference SARS-CoV-2 TCR set came from MIRA and was filtered for enrichment in COVID-19-positive ImmuneCODE repertoires, removing public or cross-reactive TCRs. Using the MIRA antigens, annotated TCRs were further analysed by specific ORF or by position within an ORF. Breadth was defined as annotated unique rearrangements over total unique productive rearrangements; depth was the summed frequency of those rearrangements. Group comparisons of TCR breadth used two-sided Wilcoxon rank-sum tests. The clones in this table, taken by TCRdb from immuneACCESS, are in-frame only. Not every clone is retained; where verified, under half of the shortfall comes from an unresolved V gene, and the cause of the rest is unknown. The V and J calls and clone size are taken from that table; D and trimming were inferred from the DNA. The sample records 350,000 to 400,000 clones, about nine tenths of which are singletons. Jointly, the top ten make up 3% to 4.5% of the sample.

What this sample's treatment or condition label stands for: about 20 received Ad26.COV2.S at low or high dose, single or two shots; several received placebo; per-sample allocation not given. Repertoires of vaccine and placebo recipients were sequenced from samples collected on day 63 after the first injection. Between 29 July and 7 August 2020, Cohort 1b enrolled 25 adults aged 18-55 years at one site in Boston, USA. Ad26.COV2.S consisted of a replication-incompetent adenovirus type 26 vector by which a prefusion-stabilized SARS-CoV-2 spike protein from the original Wuhan strain was expressed. V has 1 base trimmed and J has 6 bases trimmed; junction bases matching no gene number 10. The germline V gene (reference sequence) yields SEHNR for CDR1 and FQNEAQ for CDR2. Measured from the cysteine to the phenylalanine, the CDR3 is 17 residues long. Of all the DNA, just the CDR3 is kept, 51 bases in frame from base 1.

This sample is part of a study of Ad26.COV2.S vaccination and SARS-CoV-2 variants (dated by TCRdb to the early 2020s). With regard to the full study: Vaccine-arm donors came from COV1001, a multicentre, randomized, double-blind, placebo-controlled phase I-IIa trial of Ad26.COV2.S in healthy adults. Investigators did not know the trial group allocation while performing experiments and assessing outcomes. TCRbeta repertoire sequencing was used to assess the specificity and breadth of SARS-CoV-2-reactive T cell receptors after Ad26.COV2.S vaccination. Trial participants were randomized into five groups of five: low-dose or high-dose Ad26.COV2.S given once or twice, or placebo on both occasions. Ad26.COV2.S was administered intramuscularly at a dose of 5x10^10 or 1x10^11 viral particles, either as one shot or as two shots given 56 days apart. A total of approximately 32 samples were included in the TCR-sequenced set, comprising about 20 Ad26.COV2.S vaccine recipients, 5 placebo recipients and 8 SARS-CoV-2 convalescent individuals.

Findings and caveats that apply to the study as a whole: After vaccination, substantial breadth of spike-specific CD8+ and CD4+ T cell responses was reported. The authors noted that the TCR breadth and depth analyses may have underestimated total T cell responses. Non-spike TCR breadth was comparable between vaccine and placebo recipients, consistent with the vaccine containing only spike. The study was not powered to compare responses between vaccine doses or regimens. Higher spike-specific TCR breadth was observed in Ad26.COV2.S recipients than in placebo recipients (P = 0.0014).

The sequence is built from TRBV7-9 and TRBJ2-2, and 8 junction bases match TRBD1. The receptor was derived from a person aged 18-65 years who received the Ad26.COV2.S COVID-19 vaccine or a placebo. Sequenced material: peripheral blood, taken in a trial of Ad26.COV2.S vaccine versus placebo. The CDR3 in this case is CASSLVRAQGAAGELFF. DNA sequence: TGTGCCAGCAGCTTAGTCCGTGCGCAGGGGGCCGCCGGGGAGCTGTTTTTT.